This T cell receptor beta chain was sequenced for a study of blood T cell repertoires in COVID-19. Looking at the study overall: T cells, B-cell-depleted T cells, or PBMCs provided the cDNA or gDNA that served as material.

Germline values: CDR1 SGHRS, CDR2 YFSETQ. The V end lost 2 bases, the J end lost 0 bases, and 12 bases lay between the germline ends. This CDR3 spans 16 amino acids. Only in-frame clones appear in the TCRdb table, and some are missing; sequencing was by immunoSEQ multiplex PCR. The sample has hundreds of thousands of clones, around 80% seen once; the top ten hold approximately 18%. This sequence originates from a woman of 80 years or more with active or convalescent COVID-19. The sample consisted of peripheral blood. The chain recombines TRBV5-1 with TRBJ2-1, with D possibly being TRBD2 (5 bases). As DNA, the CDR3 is TGCGCCAGCAGCTTAAAGACGGGGAGCTCCTACAATGAGCAGTTCTTC. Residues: CASSLKTGSSYNEQFF.